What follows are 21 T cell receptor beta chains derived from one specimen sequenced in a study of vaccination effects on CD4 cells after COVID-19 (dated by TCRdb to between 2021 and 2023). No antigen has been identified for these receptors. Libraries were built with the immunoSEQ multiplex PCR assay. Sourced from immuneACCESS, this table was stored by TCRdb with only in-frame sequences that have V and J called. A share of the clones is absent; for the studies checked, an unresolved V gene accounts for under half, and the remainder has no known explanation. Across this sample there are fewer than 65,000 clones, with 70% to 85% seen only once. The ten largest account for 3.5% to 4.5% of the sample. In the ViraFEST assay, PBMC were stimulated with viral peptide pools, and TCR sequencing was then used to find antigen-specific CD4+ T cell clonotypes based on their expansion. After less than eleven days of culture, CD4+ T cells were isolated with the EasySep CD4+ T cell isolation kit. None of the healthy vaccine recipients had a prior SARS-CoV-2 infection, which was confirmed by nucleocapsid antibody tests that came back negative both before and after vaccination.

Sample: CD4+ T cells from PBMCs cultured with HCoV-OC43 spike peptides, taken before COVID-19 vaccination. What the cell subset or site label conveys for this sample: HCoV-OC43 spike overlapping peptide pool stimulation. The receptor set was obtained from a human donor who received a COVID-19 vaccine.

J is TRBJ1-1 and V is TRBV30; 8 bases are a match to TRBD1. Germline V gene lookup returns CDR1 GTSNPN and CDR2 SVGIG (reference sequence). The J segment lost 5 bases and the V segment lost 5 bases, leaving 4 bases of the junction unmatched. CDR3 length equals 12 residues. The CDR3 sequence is CAWDRGETEAFF. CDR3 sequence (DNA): TGTGCCTGGGACAGGGGAGAAACTGAAGCTTTCTTT.

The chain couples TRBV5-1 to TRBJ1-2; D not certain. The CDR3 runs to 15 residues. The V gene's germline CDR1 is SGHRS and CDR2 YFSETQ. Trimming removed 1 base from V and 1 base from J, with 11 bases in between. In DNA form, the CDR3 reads TGCGCCAGCAGCTTGCTTGTTCCGGGTAACTATGGCTACACCTTC. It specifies CASSLLVPGNYGYTF.

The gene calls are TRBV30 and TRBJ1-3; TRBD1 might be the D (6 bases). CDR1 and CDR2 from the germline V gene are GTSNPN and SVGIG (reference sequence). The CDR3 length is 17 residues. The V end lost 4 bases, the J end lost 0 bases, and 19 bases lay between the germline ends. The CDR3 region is CAWIGGRDRYSGNTIYF. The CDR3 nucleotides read TGTGCCTGGATAGGGGGACGAGACAGATACTCTGGAAACACCATATATTTT.

CDR3 sequence (DNA): TGTGCCACCAGCAGAGATCGAAACCCACCTTATAGCAATCAGCCCCAGCATTTT. It encodes CATSRDRNPPYSNQPQHF. V and J are TRBV15 and TRBJ1-5; no clear D. The CDR3 extends over 18 amino acids. The germline CDR1 and CDR2 sequences are LNHNV and YYDKDF (reference sequence). V was clipped by 0 bases and J by 0 bases, with 15 bases between them.

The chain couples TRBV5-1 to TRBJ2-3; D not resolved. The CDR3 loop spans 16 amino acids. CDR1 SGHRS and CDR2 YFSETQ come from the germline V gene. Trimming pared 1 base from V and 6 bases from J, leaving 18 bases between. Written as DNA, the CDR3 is TGCGCCAGCAGCTTGCAGGTATCCGCGCCCTGGGATACGCAGTATTTT. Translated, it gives CASSLQVSAPWDTQYF. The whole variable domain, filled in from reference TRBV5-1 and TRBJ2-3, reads KAGVTQTPRYLIKTRGQQVTLSCSPISGHRSVSWYQQTPGQGLQFLFEYFSETQRNKGNFPGRFSGRQFSNSRSEMNVSTLELGDSALYLCASSLQVSAPWDTQYFGPGTRLTVL.

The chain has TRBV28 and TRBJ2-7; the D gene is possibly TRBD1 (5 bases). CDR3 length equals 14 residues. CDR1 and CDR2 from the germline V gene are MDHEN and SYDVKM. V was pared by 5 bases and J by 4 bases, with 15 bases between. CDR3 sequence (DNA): TGTGCCAGCAGTACCTCCACGACAGTGTACGAGCAGTACGTC. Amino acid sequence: CASSTSTTVYEQYV.

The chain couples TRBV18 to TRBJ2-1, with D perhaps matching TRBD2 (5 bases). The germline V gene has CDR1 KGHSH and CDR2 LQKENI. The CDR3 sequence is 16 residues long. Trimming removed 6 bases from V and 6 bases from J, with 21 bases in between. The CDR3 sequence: CASSAPGSFSGNEQFF. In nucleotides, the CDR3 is TGTGCCAGCTCGGCCCCGGGATCGTTTTCAGGCAATGAGCAGTTCTTC.

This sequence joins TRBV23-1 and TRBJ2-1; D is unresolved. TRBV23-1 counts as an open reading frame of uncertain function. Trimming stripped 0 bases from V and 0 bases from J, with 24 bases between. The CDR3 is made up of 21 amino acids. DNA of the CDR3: TGCGCCAGCAGTCAATCGAACGTGCGCAGTTGTCCGTTTTACTCCTACAATGAGCAGTTCTTC. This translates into CASSQSNVRSCPFYSYNEQFF.

The CDR3 region has the DNA TGTGCCAGCAGTGCAGGACAGGGAAATTCACCCCTCCACTTT. The encoded protein is CASSAGQGNSPLHF. The V call is TRBV2, the J call TRBJ1-6; 8 bases fit TRBD1. The CDR3 consists of 14 residues. CDR1 is SNHLY, CDR2 FYNNEI, per germline. With 4 bases clipped from V and 7 bases from J, the junction kept 3 bases outside the gene matches.

The DNA of the CDR3 is TGTGCCAGCAGCCCCCGGAGGCTCTCTAGCACAGATACGCAGTATTTT. It yields the protein CASSPRRLSSTDTQYF. V usage is TRBV5-5 and J usage is TRBJ2-3; perhaps TRBD2 as D (5 bases). Germline CDR1 and CDR2: SGHKS and YYEKEE (reference sequence). Deletions cut 4 bases from V and 0 bases from J, with 15 bases between. This CDR3 has 16 residues.

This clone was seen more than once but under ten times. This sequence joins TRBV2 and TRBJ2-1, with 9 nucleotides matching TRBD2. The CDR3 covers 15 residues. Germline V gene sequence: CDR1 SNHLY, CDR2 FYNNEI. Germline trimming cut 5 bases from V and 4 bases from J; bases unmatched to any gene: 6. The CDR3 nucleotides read TGTGCCAGCAGTAGTAGCGGGGGCCTTTACAATGAGCAGTTCTTC. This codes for CASSSSGGLYNEQFF.

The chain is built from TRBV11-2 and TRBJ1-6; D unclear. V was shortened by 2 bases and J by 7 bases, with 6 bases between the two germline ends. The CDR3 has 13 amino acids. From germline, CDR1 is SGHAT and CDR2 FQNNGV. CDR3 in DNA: TGTGCCAGCAGCTTAATAAGGAATTCACCCCTCCACTTT. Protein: CASSLIRNSPLHF.

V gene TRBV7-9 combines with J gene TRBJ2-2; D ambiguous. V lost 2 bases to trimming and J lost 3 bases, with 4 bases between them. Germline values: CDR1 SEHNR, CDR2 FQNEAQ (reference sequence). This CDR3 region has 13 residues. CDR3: CASSLKDTGELFF. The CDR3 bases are TGTGCCAGCAGCTTAAAGGACACCGGGGAGCTGTTTTTT.

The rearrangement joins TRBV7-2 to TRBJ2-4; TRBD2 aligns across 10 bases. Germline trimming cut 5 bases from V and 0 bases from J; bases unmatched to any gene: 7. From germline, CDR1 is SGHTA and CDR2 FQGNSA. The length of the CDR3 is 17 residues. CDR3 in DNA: TGTGCCAGCAGCGCAGCGGGGGGGACCTTAGCCAAAAACATTCAGTACTTC. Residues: CASSAAGGTLAKNIQYF.

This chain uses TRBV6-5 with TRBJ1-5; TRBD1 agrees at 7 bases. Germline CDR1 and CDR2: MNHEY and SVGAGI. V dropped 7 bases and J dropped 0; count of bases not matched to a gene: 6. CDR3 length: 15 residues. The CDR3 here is CASTLRQGSNQPQHF. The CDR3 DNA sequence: TGTGCCAGCACCCTAAGACAGGGTAGCAATCAGCCCCAGCATTTT.

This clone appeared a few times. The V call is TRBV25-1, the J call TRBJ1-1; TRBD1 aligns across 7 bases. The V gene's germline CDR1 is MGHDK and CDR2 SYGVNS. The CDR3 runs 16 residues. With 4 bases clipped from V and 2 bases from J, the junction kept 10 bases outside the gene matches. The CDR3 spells CASSAHIRGLNTEAFF. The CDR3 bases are TGTGCCAGCAGTGCCCATATTAGGGGGCTTAACACTGAAGCTTTCTTT.

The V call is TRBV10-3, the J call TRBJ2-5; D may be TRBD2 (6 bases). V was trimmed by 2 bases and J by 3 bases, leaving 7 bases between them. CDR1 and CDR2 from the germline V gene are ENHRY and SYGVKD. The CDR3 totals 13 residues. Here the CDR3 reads CAISEEREETQYF. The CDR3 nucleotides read TGTGCCATCAGTGAGGAGCGGGAAGAGACCCAGTACTTC.

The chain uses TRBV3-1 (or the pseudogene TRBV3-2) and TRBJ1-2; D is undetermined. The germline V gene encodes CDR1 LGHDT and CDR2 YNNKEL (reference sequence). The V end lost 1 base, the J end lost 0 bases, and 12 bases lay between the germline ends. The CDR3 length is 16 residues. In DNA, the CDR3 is TGTGCCAGCAGCCAAGTCCTGACATCTGCTAACTATGGCTACACCTTC. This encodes CASSQVLTSANYGYTF.

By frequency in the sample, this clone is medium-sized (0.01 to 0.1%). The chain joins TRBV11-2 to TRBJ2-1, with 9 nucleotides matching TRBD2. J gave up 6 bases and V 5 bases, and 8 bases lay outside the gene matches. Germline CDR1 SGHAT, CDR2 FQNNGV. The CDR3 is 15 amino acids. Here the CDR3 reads CASSLGAGGPNEQFF. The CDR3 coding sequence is TGTGCCAGCAGCCTAGGGGCGGGGGGGCCCAATGAGCAGTTCTTC.

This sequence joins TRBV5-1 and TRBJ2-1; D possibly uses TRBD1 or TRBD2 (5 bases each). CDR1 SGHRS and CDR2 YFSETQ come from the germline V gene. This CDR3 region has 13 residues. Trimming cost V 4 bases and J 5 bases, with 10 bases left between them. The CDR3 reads CASSRDQHNEQFF. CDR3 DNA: TGCGCCAGCAGCCGGGACCAGCACAATGAGCAGTTCTTC.

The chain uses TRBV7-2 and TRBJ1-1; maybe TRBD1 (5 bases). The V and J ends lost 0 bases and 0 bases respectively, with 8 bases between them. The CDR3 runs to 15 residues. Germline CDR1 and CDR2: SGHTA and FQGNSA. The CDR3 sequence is CASSLAGGLNTEAFF. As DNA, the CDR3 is TGTGCCAGCAGCTTAGCGGGGGGTCTGAACACTGAAGCTTTCTTT.